The 15 T cell receptor beta chains below all came from one sample that was sequenced in a study of CD8+ T cells in alopecia areata. Sample treatment: oral pan-JAK inhibitor, 5-10 mg twice daily. RNA was extracted and reverse transcribed into cDNA as the sequencing template. Produced via immunoSEQ multiplex PCR; TCRdb's table is partial and in-frame only. The repertoire holds approximately 210,000 clones, approximately 67% seen once, with 0.95% to 1.5% in the top ten. Sequenced here: CD4+ T cells sorted from blood, sampled around week 44, from a patient treated with tofacitinib. The receptors were gathered from a human donor with alopecia areata.

As DNA, the CDR3 is TGTGCCAGCAGCTTAGATTCCCCAACGGGACAGGATGGCGGCTACACCTTC. It encodes CASSLDSPTGQDGGYTF. The V gene is TRBV11-3, the J gene TRBJ1-2; 8 bases are a match to TRBD1. The junction had 14 bases not matched to a gene; V was cut back by 0 bases and J by 8 bases. This CDR3 region has 17 residues. Germline CDR1 and CDR2: SGHNT and YENEEA.

This clone came up a few times. The genes are TRBV5-8 and TRBJ1-2; 8 bases match TRBD1. The ends lost 6 bases at V and 5 bases at J; junction bases unmatched: 6. Germline V gives CDR1 SGHTS, CDR2 YDEGEE. The CDR3 spans 13 residues. The CDR3 DNA sequence: TGTGCCAGCAACACAGGGGGGGATTATGGCTACACCTTC. It specifies CASNTGGDYGYTF.

As concerns this clone: This CDR3 fails to terminate in the conserved phenylalanine or tryptophan, so it likely reflects a read error. It is unclear where the CDR3 begins or ends on the DNA, so no DNA is shown, and the CDR3 is as TCRdb lists it. V usage is TRBV14 and J usage is TRBJ1-2. The CDR3 is 11 amino acids long, termini counted. From germline, CDR1 is SGHDN and CDR2 FVKESK. The CDR3 spells CASSQWGREVI.

This clone was detected only a few times. The chain employs TRBV6-1 and TRBJ2-3, with TRBD2 matching over 7 bases. Losses at the gene ends were 6 bases for V and 4 bases for J; bases not matched to a gene: 10. Per the germline V gene, CDR1 is MNHNS and CDR2 is SASEGT. This CDR3 has 15 amino acids. For the CDR3, the DNA is TGTGCCAGCAGCTCCTGGAGGGGAGGGCCAGATACGCAGTATTTT. It yields the protein CASSSWRGGPDTQYF.

The V gene is TRBV11-1, the J gene TRBJ1-6; 8 positions agree with TRBD1. V trimming: 5 bases; J trimming: 10 bases; junction bases outside the gene matches: 4. CDR3 length: 13 residues. CDR1 is SGHAT, CDR2 FQDESV, per germline (reference sequence). CDR3 nucleotide sequence: TGTGCCAGCAGCACGGACAGGGAATCACCCCTCCACTTT. This codes for CASSTDRESPLHF.

This clone was observed once. This chain joins TRBV18 and TRBJ2-5; D is perhaps TRBD1 (6 bases). Germline V CDR1 and CDR2: KGHSH, LQKENI. The length of the CDR3 is 15 residues. Trimming removed 1 base at V and 1 base at J, with 10 bases between. The CDR3 sequence is CASSPLRGAQETQYF. DNA of the CDR3: TGTGCCAGCTCACCACTCAGGGGAGCCCAAGAGACCCAGTACTTC.

V and J are TRBV9 and TRBJ2-3; D is uncertain. The germline V gene has CDR1 SGDLS and CDR2 YYNGEE. CDR3 size: 13 residues. Trimming cost V 2 bases and J 6 bases, with 10 bases left between them. The CDR3: CASSVQMVDTQYF. CDR3 bases: TGTGCCAGCAGCGTCCAGATGGTGGATACGCAGTATTTT.

Turning to this clone: This sample includes further DNA sequences coding for the same CDR3. This chain joins TRBV29-1 and TRBJ2-3; 8 positions match TRBD2. Germline assignment: CDR1 SQVTM and CDR2 ANQGSEA. J gave up 3 bases and V 7 bases, and 3 bases lay outside the gene matches. The CDR3 sequence is 12 residues long. The CDR3 loop is CSGSGGTDTQYF. CDR3 in DNA: TGCAGCGGGAGCGGGGGTACAGATACGCAGTATTTT.

In this sample, this clone turned up once. The J gene is TRBJ2-7, the V gene TRBV7-2; D gene unclear. This CDR3 contains 13 residues. Trimming stripped 3 bases from V and 1 base from J, with 7 bases between. CDR1 and CDR2 (germline): SGHTA, FQGNSA. The CDR3, as DNA: TGTGCCAGCAGCTTTTCTAGATCCTACGAGCAGTACTTC. Its translation is CASSFSRSYEQYF.

The rearrangement uses TRBV2 and TRBJ2-3, with D possibly TRBD2 on 5 matching bases. Germline-derived CDR1 and CDR2 are SNHLY and FYNNEI. V was pared by 6 bases and J by 8 bases, with 12 bases between. The CDR3 is 12 residues long. The chain's CDR3 is CASSPVRGTQYF. The CDR3 DNA is TGTGCCAGCAGCCCAGTCCGGGGTACGCAGTATTTT.

This clone has just a few counts. The genes are TRBV5-4 and TRBJ1-4, with D unresolved. CDR3 length: 15 residues. V lost 4 bases, J lost 3 bases, and 13 bases lay in between. From germline, CDR1 is SGHNT and CDR2 YYREEE (reference sequence). In nucleotides, the CDR3 is TGTGCCAGCAGCCTCGGTTCCACTTCTAATGAAAAACTGTTTTTT. Translating gives CASSLGSTSNEKLFF.

This chain uses TRBV9 with TRBJ2-1, with 7 bases that match TRBD1. The V and J ends lost 3 bases and 4 bases, in that order; junction bases with no gene match: 10. Germline CDR1 is SGDLS and CDR2 is YYNGEE. CDR3 length: 16 amino acids. CDR3 amino acids: CASSATQGTRYNEQFF. DNA for the CDR3: TGTGCCAGCAGCGCCACACAGGGGACGAGATACAATGAGCAGTTCTTC.

The V and J genes are TRBV30 and TRBJ1-1, with D perhaps matching TRBD1 (5 bases). CDR1 is GTSNPN and CDR2 is SVGIG in the germline V gene (reference sequence). The CDR3 is made up of 13 amino acids. The germline V and J ends were trimmed by 1 base and 0 bases, with 6 bases remaining between them. The CDR3 region has the DNA TGTGCCTGGAGTGCGGGGGTGAACACTGAAGCTTTCTTT. As protein: CAWSAGVNTEAFF.

In this sample, this clone turned up once. The chain uses TRBV2 and TRBJ2-7; no reliable D call. Germline assignment: CDR1 SNHLY and CDR2 FYNNEI. The CDR3 spans 11 residues. Trimming pared 3 bases from V and 7 bases from J, leaving 7 bases between. CDR3 residues: CASSERREQYF. CDR3 DNA sequence: TGTGCCAGCAGTGAGCGGAGAGAGCAGTACTTC.

The chain is built from TRBV30 and TRBJ2-3; D might be TRBD1 (6 bases). Germline CDR1 reads GTSNPN; CDR2 reads SVGIG (reference sequence). The CDR3 sequence is 13 residues long. Trimming stripped 0 bases from V and 11 bases from J, with 15 bases between. CDR3 amino acids: CAWSVSLQGQQYF. CDR3 nucleotide sequence: TGTGCCTGGAGTGTTTCTCTCCAGGGACAGCAGTATTTT.